This T cell receptor beta chain was retrieved from a study of blood T cell repertoires in COVID-19. Across the whole study: There were acute and convalescent COVID-19 samples, and they came from the United States, Italy and Spain.

The CDR3 length is 17 residues. After removal of 1 base from V and 1 base from J, the junction contained 5 bases not matched to a gene. TCRdb's copy holds only in-frame clones and misses some; the assay was immunoSEQ multiplex PCR. The sample holds 310,000 or so clones; roughly 86% are singletons and the top ten take around 1.6%. Only a few counts were recorded for this clone. This receptor was obtained from a woman aged 50 to 65 with acute or convalescent COVID-19. Sequencing input: peripheral blood. The rearrangement uses TRBV5-7 and TRBJ2-2; 9 bases agree with TRBD1. TRBV5-7 is placed among ORFs of uncertain function. The CDR3 region has the DNA TGTGCCAGCAGCTTGTCACCGGGACAGGGGAACACCGGGGAGCTGTTTTTT. Translation: CASSLSPGQGNTGELFF.